This T cell receptor (beta chain) comes out of a study of T cell responses to AZD1222 COVID-19 vaccine. The CDR3 is made up of 15 amino acids. The germline V gene encodes CDR1 MNHNY and CDR2 SVGAGI (reference sequence). Trimming removed 0 bases from V and 4 bases from J, with 10 bases in between. This clone was seen a single time. Its antigen is still unknown. General observations from the study: Close to half of all spike-specific TCRs reportedly target regions of the variants that are unmutated. Donor demographics were predominantly white British with a female majority; clonal diversity may be underestimated.

Sequencing used immunoSEQ multiplex PCR; TCRdb keeps in-frame clones, though not all of them. Of about 97,000 clones listed, approximately 90% are singletons. Sequencing used peripheral blood, obtained on day 0 of AZD1222 vaccination. This chain connects TRBV6-6 to TRBJ1-3; no definite D call. This TCR came from an adult in good health. The CDR3 nucleotides read TGTGCCAGCAGTTACTCGATGGGGTCCGGAAACACCATATATTTT. Amino acids: CASSYSMGSGNTIYF.